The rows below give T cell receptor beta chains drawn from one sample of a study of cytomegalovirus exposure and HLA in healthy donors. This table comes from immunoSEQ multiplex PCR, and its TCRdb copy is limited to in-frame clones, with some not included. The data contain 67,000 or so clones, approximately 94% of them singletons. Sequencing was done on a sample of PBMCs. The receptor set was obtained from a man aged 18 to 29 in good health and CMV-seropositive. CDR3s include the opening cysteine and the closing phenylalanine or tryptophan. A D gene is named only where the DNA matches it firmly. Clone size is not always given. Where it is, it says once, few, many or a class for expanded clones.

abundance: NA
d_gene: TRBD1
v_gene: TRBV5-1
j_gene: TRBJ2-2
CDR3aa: CASSWGTDFTGELFF
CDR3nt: TGCGCCAGCAGCTGGGGGACAGATTTCACCGGGGAGCTGTTTTTT

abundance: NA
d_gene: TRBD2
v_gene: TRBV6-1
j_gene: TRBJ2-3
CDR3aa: CATLQASGGADTQYF
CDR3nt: TGTGCCACCCTGCAGGCTAGCGGGGGAGCAGATACGCAGTATTTT

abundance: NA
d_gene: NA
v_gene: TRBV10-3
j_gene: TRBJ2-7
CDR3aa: CAPGKGPRSCYEQYF
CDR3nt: TGTGCCCCTGGTAAGGGGCCACGATCCTGCTACGAGCAGTACTTC

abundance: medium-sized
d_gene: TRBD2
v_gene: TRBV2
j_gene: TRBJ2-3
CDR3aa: CASSAGTSGRTDTQYF
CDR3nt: TGTGCCAGCAGTGCCGGGACTAGCGGGAGAACAGATACGCAGTATTTT

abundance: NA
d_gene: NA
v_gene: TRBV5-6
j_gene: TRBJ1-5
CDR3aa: CASSLGGGPNQPQHF
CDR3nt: TGTGCCAGCAGCTTGGGAGGGGGTCCTAATCAGCCCCAGCATTTT

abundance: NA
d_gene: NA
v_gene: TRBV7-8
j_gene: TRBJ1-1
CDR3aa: CASSLGLAMNTEAFF
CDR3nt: TGTGCCAGCAGCTTAGGTCTAGCCATGAACACTGAAGCTTTCTTT

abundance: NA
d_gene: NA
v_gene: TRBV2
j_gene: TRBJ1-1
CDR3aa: CASENPRGRAFF
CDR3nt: TGTGCCAGCGAGAATCCCCGCGGGAGGGCTTTCTTT

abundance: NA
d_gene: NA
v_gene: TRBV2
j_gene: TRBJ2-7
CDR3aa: CASSEREVQYF
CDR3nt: TGTGCCAGCAGTGAGAGGGAGGTGCAGTACTTC

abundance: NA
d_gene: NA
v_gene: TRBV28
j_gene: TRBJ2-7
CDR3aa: CASSPPGGFWYEQYF
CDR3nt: TGTGCCAGCAGCCCCCCCGGAGGTTTTTGGTACGAGCAGTACTTC

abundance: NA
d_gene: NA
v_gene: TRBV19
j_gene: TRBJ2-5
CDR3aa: CASRAVGTHQETQYF
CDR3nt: TGTGCCAGTAGAGCGGTGGGGACACACCAAGAGACCCAGTACTTC

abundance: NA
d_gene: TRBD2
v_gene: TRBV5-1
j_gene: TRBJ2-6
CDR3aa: CASSLAGGSSGANVLTF
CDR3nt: TGCGCCAGCAGCTTGGCGGGCGGGAGCTCTGGGGCCAACGTCCTGACTTTC

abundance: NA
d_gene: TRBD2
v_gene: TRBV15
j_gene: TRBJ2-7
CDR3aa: CATSRVPGLTYEQYF
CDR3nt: TGTGCCACCAGCAGAGTTCCGGGACTAACCTACGAGCAGTACTTC

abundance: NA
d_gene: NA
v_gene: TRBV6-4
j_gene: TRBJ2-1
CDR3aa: CASSEDGTSSSYNEQFF
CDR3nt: TGTGCCAGCAGTGAGGATGGGACTTCGAGCTCCTACAATGAGCAGTTCTTC

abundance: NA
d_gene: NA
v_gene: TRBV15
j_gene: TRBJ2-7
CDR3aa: CATVRSGGAFYEQYF
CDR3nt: TGTGCCACCGTAAGAAGTGGGGGGGCTTTCTACGAGCAGTACTTC

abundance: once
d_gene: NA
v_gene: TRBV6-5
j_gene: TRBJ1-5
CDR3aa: CASRKAGGVNQPQHF
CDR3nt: TGTGCCAGCAGAAAAGCGGGCGGGGTTAATCAGCCCCAGCATTTT

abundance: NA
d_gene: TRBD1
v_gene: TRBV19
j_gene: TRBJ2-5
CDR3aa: CASSMAGGLETQYF
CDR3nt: TGTGCCAGTAGTATGGCAGGGGGCTTAGAGACCCAGTACTTC

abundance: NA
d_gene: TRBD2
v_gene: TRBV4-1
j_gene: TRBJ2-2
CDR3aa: CASRSIKLAGVNNTGELFF
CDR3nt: TGCGCCAGCAGGTCTATAAAACTAGCGGGGGTAAATAACACCGGGGAGCTGTTTTTT

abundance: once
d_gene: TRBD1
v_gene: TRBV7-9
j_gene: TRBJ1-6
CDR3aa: CASRPDRDLNSPLHF
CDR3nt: TGTGCCAGCAGACCGGACAGGGATCTCAATTCACCCCTCCACTTT

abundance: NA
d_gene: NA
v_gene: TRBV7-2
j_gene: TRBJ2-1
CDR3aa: CASSLRQTGSNEQFF
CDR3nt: TGTGCCAGCAGCTTGCGTCAGACAGGATCCAATGAGCAGTTCTTC

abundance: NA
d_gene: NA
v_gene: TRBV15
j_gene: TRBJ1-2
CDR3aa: CATSRDQGSSYGYTF
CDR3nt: TGTGCCACCAGCAGAGATCAGGGCAGCTCGTATGGCTACACCTTC

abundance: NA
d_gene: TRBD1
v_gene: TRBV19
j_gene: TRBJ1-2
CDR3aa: CASSGRDAGQASKYGYTF
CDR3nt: TGTGCCAGTAGTGGAAGAGACGCGGGACAGGCGTCAAAGTATGGCTACACCTTC

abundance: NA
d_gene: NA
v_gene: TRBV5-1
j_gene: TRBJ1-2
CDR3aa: CASSLDGQNGYTF
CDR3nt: TGCGCCAGCAGCTTGGATGGACAGAATGGCTACACCTTC

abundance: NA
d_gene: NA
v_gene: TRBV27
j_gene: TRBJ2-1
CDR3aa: CASSFGRSSYNEQFF
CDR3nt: TGTGCCAGCAGTTTTGGTCGGAGCTCCTACAATGAGCAGTTCTTC

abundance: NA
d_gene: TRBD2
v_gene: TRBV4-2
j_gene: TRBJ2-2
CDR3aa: CASSQVLPSGGAGTGELFF
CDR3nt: TGTGCCAGCAGCCAAGTCCTGCCTAGCGGGGGGGCGGGCACCGGGGAGCTGTTTTTT

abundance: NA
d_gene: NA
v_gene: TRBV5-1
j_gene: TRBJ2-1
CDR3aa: CASSLVTHRGNEQFF
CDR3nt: TGCGCCAGCAGCTTGGTTACCCATCGCGGCAATGAGCAGTTCTTC

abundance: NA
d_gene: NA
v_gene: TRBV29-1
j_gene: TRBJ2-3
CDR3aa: CSVERSPGGTDTQYF
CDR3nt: TGCAGCGTTGAGCGGAGCCCGGGGGGCACAGATACGCAGTATTTT

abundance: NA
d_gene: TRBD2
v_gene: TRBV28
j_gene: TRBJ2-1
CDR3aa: CASRLAGVYEQFF
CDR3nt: TGTGCCAGCAGACTAGCGGGAGTCTATGAGCAGTTCTTC

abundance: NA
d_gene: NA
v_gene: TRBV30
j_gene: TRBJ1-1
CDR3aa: CAWVGGRVETEAFF
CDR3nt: TGTGCCTGGGTGGGGGGACGGGTCGAGACTGAAGCTTTCTTT

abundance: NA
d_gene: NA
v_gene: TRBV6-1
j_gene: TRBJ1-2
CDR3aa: CASSEEIWGGGGYTF
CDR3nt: TGTGCCAGCAGTGAAGAAATTTGGGGGGGAGGCGGCTACACCTTC

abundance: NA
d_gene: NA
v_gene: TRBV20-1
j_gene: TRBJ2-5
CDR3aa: CSANPPGAQYF
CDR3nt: TGCAGTGCTAATCCCCCGGGGGCCCAGTACTTC

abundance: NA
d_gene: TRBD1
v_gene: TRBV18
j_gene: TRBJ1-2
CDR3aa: CASSPVVMQGAVNYGYTF
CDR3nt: TGTGCCAGCTCACCGGTCGTAATGCAGGGGGCGGTTAACTATGGCTACACCTTC

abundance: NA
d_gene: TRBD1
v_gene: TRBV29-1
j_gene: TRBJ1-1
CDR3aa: CSVARGGQGFTEAFF
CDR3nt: TGCAGCGTTGCAAGAGGGGGACAGGGATTCACTGAAGCTTTCTTT

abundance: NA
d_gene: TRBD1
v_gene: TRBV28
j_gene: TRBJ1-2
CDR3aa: CASSATGELYGYTF
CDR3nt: TGTGCCAGCAGTGCGACAGGGGAGCTCTATGGCTACACCTTC

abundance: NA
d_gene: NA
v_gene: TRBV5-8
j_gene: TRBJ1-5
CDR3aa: CASIPFPGNQPQHF
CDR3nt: TGTGCCAGCATCCCCTTCCCGGGGAATCAGCCCCAGCATTTT

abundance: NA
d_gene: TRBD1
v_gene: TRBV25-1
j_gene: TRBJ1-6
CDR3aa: CATGQGYNSPLHF
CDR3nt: TGTGCCACCGGACAGGGCTATAATTCACCCCTCCACTTT

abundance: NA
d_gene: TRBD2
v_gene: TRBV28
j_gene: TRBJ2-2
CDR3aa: CASSYLSGVTGELFF
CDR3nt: TGTGCCAGCAGCTATCTTAGCGGGGTCACCGGGGAGCTGTTTTTT

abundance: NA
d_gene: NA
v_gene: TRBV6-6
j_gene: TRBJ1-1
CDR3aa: CASSQGIWTEAFF
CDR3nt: TGTGCCAGCAGTCAGGGGATTTGGACTGAAGCTTTCTTT

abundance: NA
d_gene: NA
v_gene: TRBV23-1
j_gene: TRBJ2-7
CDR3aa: CATPQGLRQYF
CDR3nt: TGCGCCACCCCTCAGGGACTTAGGCAGTACTTC

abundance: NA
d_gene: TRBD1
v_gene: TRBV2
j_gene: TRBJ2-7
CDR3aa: CASTPGQVLYEQYF
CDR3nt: TGTGCCAGCACCCCGGGACAGGTCCTTTACGAGCAGTACTTC

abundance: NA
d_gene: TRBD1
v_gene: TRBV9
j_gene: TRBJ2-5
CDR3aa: CASSVGQGETQYF
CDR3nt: TGTGCCAGCAGCGTAGGACAGGGAGAGACCCAGTACTTC

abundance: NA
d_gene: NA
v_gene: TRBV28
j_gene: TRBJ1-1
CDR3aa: CASGLPSGGETEAFF
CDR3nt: TGTGCCAGCGGCCTACCCTCCGGGGGGGAGACTGAAGCTTTCTTT

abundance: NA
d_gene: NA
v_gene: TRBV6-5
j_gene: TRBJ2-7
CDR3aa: CASSPSRLPYEQYF
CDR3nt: TGTGCCAGCAGTCCTTCGAGGCTCCCCTACGAGCAGTACTTC

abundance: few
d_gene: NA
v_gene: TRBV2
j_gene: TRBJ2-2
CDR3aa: CASTPADTGELFF
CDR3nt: TGTGCCAGCACCCCCGCGGACACCGGGGAGCTGTTTTTT

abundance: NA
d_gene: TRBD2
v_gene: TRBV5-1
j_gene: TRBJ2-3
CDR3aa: CASSPSGGGATDTQYF
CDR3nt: TGCGCCAGCAGCCCTAGCGGGGGAGGGGCCACAGATACGCAGTATTTT

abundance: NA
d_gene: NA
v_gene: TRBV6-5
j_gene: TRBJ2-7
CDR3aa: CASSYAQGSYEQYF
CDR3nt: TGTGCCAGCAGTTACGCCCAGGGCTCCTACGAGCAGTACTTC

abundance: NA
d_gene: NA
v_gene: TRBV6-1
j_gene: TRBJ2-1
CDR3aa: CASTLSYNEQFF
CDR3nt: TGTGCCAGCACTCTCTCCTACAATGAGCAGTTCTTC

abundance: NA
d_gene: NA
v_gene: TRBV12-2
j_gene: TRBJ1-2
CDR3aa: CASRWGPGENGYTF
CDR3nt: TGTGCAAGTCGCTGGGGGCCAGGGGAGAATGGCTACACCTTC

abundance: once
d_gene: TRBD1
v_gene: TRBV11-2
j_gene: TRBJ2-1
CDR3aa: CASSSAQGNEQFF
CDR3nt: TGTGCCAGCAGCTCCGCACAGGGGAATGAGCAGTTCTTC

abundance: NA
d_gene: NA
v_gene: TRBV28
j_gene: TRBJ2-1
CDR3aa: CASIYTGNSYNEQFF
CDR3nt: TGTGCCAGTATTTACACCGGGAACTCCTACAATGAGCAGTTCTTC

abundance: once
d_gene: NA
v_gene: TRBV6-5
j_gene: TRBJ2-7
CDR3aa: CASSNPGQSYEQYF
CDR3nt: TGTGCCAGCAGTAACCCTGGACAGAGCTACGAGCAGTACTTC

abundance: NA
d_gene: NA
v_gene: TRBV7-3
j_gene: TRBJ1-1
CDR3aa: CASSPGHSNTEAFF
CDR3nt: TGTGCCAGCAGCCCGGGACACTCCAACACTGAAGCTTTCTTT

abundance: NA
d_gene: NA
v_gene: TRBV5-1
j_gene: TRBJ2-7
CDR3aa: CASSLGGGVAEQYF
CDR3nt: TGCGCCAGCAGCTTGGGAGGGGGGGTCGCCGAGCAGTACTTC

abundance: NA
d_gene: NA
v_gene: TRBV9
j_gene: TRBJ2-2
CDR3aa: CASSVELALTGELFF
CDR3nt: TGTGCCAGCAGCGTAGAACTAGCTCTCACCGGGGAGCTGTTTTTT

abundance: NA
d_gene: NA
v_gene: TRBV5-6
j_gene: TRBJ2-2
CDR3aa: CASSLEGTGELFF
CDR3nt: TGTGCCAGCAGCTTGGAGGGGACCGGGGAGCTGTTTTTT

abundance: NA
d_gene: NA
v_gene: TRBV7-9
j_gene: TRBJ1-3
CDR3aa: CASSLEDRGNTIYF
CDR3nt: TGTGCCAGCAGCTTGGAGGACAGAGGAAACACCATATATTTT

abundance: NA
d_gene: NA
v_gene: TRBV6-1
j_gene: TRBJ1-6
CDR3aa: CAIRVTVRNSPLHF
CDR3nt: TGTGCCATCCGAGTTACAGTTAGGAATTCACCCCTCCACTTT

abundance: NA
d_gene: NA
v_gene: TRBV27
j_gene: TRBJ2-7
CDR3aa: CASSPYTGDEQYF
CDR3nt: TGTGCCAGCAGTCCCTACACAGGTGACGAGCAGTACTTC

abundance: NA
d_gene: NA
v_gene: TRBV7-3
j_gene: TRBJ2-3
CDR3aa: CASSHSGDDTQYF
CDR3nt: TGTGCCAGCAGCCACTCCGGGGATGATACGCAGTATTTT

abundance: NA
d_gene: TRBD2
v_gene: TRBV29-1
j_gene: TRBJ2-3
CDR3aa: CSVERLAGATSGGTDTQYF
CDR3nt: TGCAGCGTTGAACGACTAGCGGGGGCCACGAGCGGGGGCACAGATACGCAGTATTTT